This section outlines one T cell receptor beta chain sequence together with its context. Its specificity is unknown. The data were taken from a study of shared clonotypes between healthy human individuals. This CDR3 is built from 14 residues. V gave up 6 bases and J gave up 3 bases, with 14 bases separating them. Germline lookup yields CDR1 SGDLS and CDR2 YYNGEE. This table comes from immunoSEQ multiplex PCR, and its TCRdb copy is limited to in-frame clones, with some not included. The table includes about 820,000 clones, around 92% detected once. Naive CD8 cells comprised CD45RO-negative, CCR7-positively selected cells, excluding terminally differentiated effector memory CD45RA+ cells. General study findings and limits: Between a handful of donors, naive CD4 clonotypes were shared at a level of about 5%.

The genes are TRBV9 and TRBJ2-3; no firm D call. Sequencing input: naive CD8+ T cells sorted from blood. The origin of this receptor is a man aged 25 to 40 in good health. The CDR3 nucleotides are TGTGCCAGCACTAGAGGCAGACTTACAGATACGCAGTATTTT. It specifies CASTRGRLTDTQYF.